Presented here are 11 T cell receptor beta chains from one specimen sequenced in a study of cytomegalovirus exposure and HLA in healthy donors. The PCR employed 60 Vbeta primers together with 13 Jbeta primers. Sequencing was performed with immunoSEQ multiplex PCR; in TCRdb, only in-frame clones are kept and a portion is missing. The sample includes roughly 160,000 clones, around 80% seen only once; the top ten take around 4%. Source material: PBMCs. The source of these receptors is a man between 40 and 49 years old in good health and CMV-seronegative.

The V gene is TRBV4-3, the J gene TRBJ1-1; TRBD1 agrees at 9 bases. Germline values: CDR1 LGHNA, CDR2 YSLEER. The CDR3 totals 15 residues. The trim removed 2 bases at V and 5 bases at J, leaving 6 bases unmatched. CDR3 in amino acids: CASSQTGTGWTEAFF. The DNA for the CDR3 is TGCGCCAGCAGCCAAACCGGGACAGGGTGGACTGAAGCTTTCTTT.

The gene calls are TRBV12-5 and TRBJ2-7, with 7 bases identical to TRBD1. The CDR3 is made up of 18 amino acids. Germline trimming cut 6 bases from V and 4 bases from J; bases unmatched to any gene: 21. CDR1 is LGHNT and CDR2 is FRNRAP in the germline V gene. The CDR3 nucleotides read TGTGCTAGTGGACTTACACCCAAGTCGGGACAGTCTCCGTACGAGCAGTACTTC. Protein: CASGLTPKSGQSPYEQYF.

The rearrangement joins TRBV12-5 to TRBJ1-4; 7 bases are a match to TRBD1. CDR3 length equals 14 residues. Germline loops: CDR1 LGHNT, CDR2 FRNRAP. V lost 3 bases and J lost 8; bases outside the gene matches: 6. This CDR3 reads CASGLGGGLEKLFF. The DNA for the CDR3 is TGTGCTAGTGGTTTAGGGGGCGGCCTAGAAAAACTGTTTTTT. Full variable domain (rest looked up from reference TRBV12-5 and TRBJ1-4): DARVTQTPRHKVTEMGQEVTMRCQPILGHNTVFWYRQTMMQGLELLAYFRNRAPLDDSGMPKDRFSAEMPDATLATLKIQPSEPRDSAVYFCASGLGGGLEKLFFGSGTQLSVL.

This clone was detected a few times. This chain joins TRBV19 and TRBJ2-1, with 9 nucleotides matching TRBD2. J gave up 4 bases and V 5 bases, and 12 bases lay outside the gene matches. The CDR3 contains 17 residues. CDR1 LNHDA and CDR2 SQIVND come from the germline V gene (reference sequence). The CDR3 loop is CASSWVLAGADYNEQFF. The CDR3 nucleotides read TGTGCCAGTAGTTGGGTTTTAGCGGGGGCCGATTACAATGAGCAGTTCTTC. Supplemented by reference TRBV19 and TRBJ2-1, the full variable domain reads DGGITQSPKYLFRKEGQNVTLSCEQNLNHDAMYWYRQDPGQGLRLIYYSQIVNDFQKGDIAEGYSVSREKKESFPLTVTSAQKNPTAFYLCASSWVLAGADYNEQFFGPGTRLTVL.

This chain connects TRBV7-2 to TRBJ2-5, with 11 bases matching TRBD2. The better agreement between TRBJ2-7 and the DNA end casts doubt on the J call. Looked up from germline, CDR1 is SGHTA and CDR2 is FQGNSA. The CDR3 has 17 residues. DNA of the CDR3: TGTGCCAGCAGCTTAGGGAGTAGCGGGGGGGCTTCCTACGAGCAGTACTTC. It translates to CASSLGSSGGASYEQYF.

The V and J genes are TRBV7-2 and TRBJ1-1; D unclear. This CDR3 comprises 14 residues. With 1 base removed from V and 2 bases from J, the gap between germline ends came to 8 bases. Germline assignment: CDR1 SGHTA and CDR2 FQGNSA. As DNA, the CDR3 is TGTGCCAGCAGCTTAGTTGAGGGTAACACTGAAGCTTTCTTT. As protein: CASSLVEGNTEAFF.

The chain recombines TRBV7-9 with TRBJ2-1; D not resolved. Germline CDR1 SEHNR, CDR2 FQNEAQ (reference sequence). V was clipped by 7 bases and J by 6 bases, with 22 bases between them. The CDR3 covers 16 residues. The chain's CDR3 is CASTWSIELTCNEQFF. In nucleotides, the CDR3 is TGTGCCAGCACCTGGTCTATCGAACTTACCTGCAATGAGCAGTTCTTC.

This sequence joins TRBV6-5 and TRBJ1-2, with D uncertain. V lost 6 bases to trimming and J lost 3 bases, with 17 bases between them. Germline CDR1 reads MNHEY; CDR2 reads SVGAGI. The length of the CDR3 is 15 residues. The CDR3 is CASSQLEVSYYGYTF. CDR3 nucleotides: TGTGCCAGCAGCCAGCTCGAGGTTTCCTACTATGGCTACACCTTC.

The chain employs TRBV5-1 and TRBJ2-7; 7 nucleotides align to TRBD1. Germline V gene sequence: CDR1 SGHRS, CDR2 YFSETQ. V was clipped by 5 bases and J by 5 bases; unmatched bases: 7. CDR3 length equals 13 residues. CDR3 loop: CASRPGTEDEQYF. CDR3 bases: TGCGCCAGCAGGCCGGGGACAGAGGACGAGCAGTACTTC.

J is TRBJ1-5 and V is TRBV19, with D possibly TRBD1 on 6 matching bases. CDR1 is LNHDA, CDR2 SQIVND, per germline (reference sequence). V was pared by 3 bases and J by 6 bases, with 9 bases between. The CDR3 extends over 13 amino acids. The CDR3 sequence: CASSMAGVQPQHF. The CDR3, as DNA: TGTGCCAGTAGTATGGCAGGGGTTCAGCCCCAGCATTTT.

The V gene is TRBV9, the J gene TRBJ2-2, with D unclear. V was cut by 4 bases and J by 3 bases, with 16 bases left in between. The length of the CDR3 is 16 residues. Per germline, CDR1 SGDLS and CDR2 YYNGEE. The CDR3 DNA follows: TGTGCCAGCAGCCCTCACGCTCGAGGAGACACCGGGGAGCTGTTTTTT. This encodes CASSPHARGDTGELFF.